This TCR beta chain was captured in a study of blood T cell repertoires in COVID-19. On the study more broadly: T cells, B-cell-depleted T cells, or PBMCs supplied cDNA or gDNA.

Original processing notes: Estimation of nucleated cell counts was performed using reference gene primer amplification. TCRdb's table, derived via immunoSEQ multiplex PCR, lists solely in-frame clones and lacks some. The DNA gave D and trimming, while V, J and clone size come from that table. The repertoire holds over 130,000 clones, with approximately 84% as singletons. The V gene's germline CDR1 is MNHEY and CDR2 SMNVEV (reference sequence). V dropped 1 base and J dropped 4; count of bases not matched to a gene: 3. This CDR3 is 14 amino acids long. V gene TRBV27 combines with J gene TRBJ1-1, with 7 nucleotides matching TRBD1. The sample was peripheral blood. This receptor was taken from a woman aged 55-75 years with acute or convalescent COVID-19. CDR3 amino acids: CASSLWDRSTEAFF. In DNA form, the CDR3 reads TGTGCCAGCAGTTTATGGGACAGAAGCACTGAAGCTTTCTTT.